One and the same sample provided the 22 T cell receptor beta chains below, sequenced in a study of T cells in localized non-small cell lung cancer. TCRdb's copy holds only in-frame clones and misses some; the assay was immunoSEQ multiplex PCR. The table shows 45,000 to 65,000 clones, with around 81% occurring only once. This specimen was PBMCs, taken before any cancer treatment. These receptors all come from a woman between 35 and 75 years old with stage II lung adenocarcinoma.

This rearrangement joins TRBV19 to TRBJ1-1; maybe TRBD1 (5 bases). The ends were cut back, 5 bases at V and 5 bases at J, with 18 bases in the middle. Per germline, CDR1 LNHDA and CDR2 SQIVND (reference sequence). This CDR3 is built from 15 residues. DNA of the CDR3: TGTGCCAGTAGTCTCGGGGCCAGAGGTGGAACTGAAGCTTTCTTT. The encoded protein is CASSLGARGGTEAFF.

This chain links TRBV10-3 with TRBJ2-2; 10 bases line up with TRBD2. CDR1 is ENHRY and CDR2 is SYGVKD in the germline V gene. The trim removed 6 bases at V and 6 bases at J, leaving 4 bases unmatched. This CDR3 is built from 14 residues. The CDR3: CAISGLAAAGELFF. CDR3 DNA: TGTGCCATCAGCGGACTAGCGGCGGCCGGGGAGCTGTTTTTT.

This clone has only a few counts. The V gene is TRBV5-8, the J gene TRBJ2-1; perhaps TRBD1 as D (5 bases). V lost 5 bases to trimming and J lost 4 bases, with 10 bases between them. This CDR3 comprises 13 residues. The germline gives CDR1 SGHTS, CDR2 YDEGEE. CDR3 in DNA: TGTGCCAGCAGTAGAGGACAATACAATGAGCAGTTCTTC. Amino acid sequence: CASSRGQYNEQFF.

The V gene is TRBV20-1, the J gene TRBJ1-1; no firm D call. Germline values: CDR1 DFQATT, CDR2 SNEGSKA (reference sequence). The CDR3 totals 10 residues. The germline V and J ends were trimmed by 3 bases and 11 bases, with 10 bases remaining between them. CDR3 amino acids: CSASKAWAFF. In nucleotides, the CDR3 is TGCAGTGCTAGTAAAGCGTGGGCTTTCTTT.

This chain connects TRBV2 to TRBJ2-6; D gene ambiguous. V was pared by 3 bases and J by 4 bases, with 4 bases between. Germline V gives CDR1 SNHLY, CDR2 FYNNEI. This CDR3 comprises 13 residues. The CDR3 DNA sequence: TGTGCCAGCAGTGAGCAGGGGGCCAACGTCCTGACTTTC. Its translation: CASSEQGANVLTF.

The chain recombines TRBV19 with TRBJ2-7, with 7 bases matching TRBD1. Trimming at V came to 5 bases and at J to 3 bases, leaving 4 bases not matched to a gene. The CDR3 covers 13 residues. In germline, CDR1 is LNHDA, CDR2 SQIVND (reference sequence). CDR3 bases: TGTGCCAGTAGTTACAGGGGTTTCTACGAGCAGTACTTC. It specifies CASSYRGFYEQYF.

J is TRBJ1-1 and V is TRBV6-6; TRBD1 is a possible D gene (5 bases). The V end was cut by 7 bases, the J end by 4 bases, with 19 bases between. Looked up from germline, CDR1 is MNHNY and CDR2 is SVGAGI (reference sequence). The CDR3 consists of 15 residues. CDR3 residues: CASNRDDLMGTEAFF. The CDR3 nucleotides are TGTGCCAGCAACCGGGACGACCTCATGGGCACTGAAGCTTTCTTT.

The V gene is TRBV20-1, the J gene TRBJ2-2; D is unresolved. Germline assignment: CDR1 DFQATT and CDR2 SNEGSKA (reference sequence). The V and J ends lost 0 bases and 4 bases respectively, with 0 bases between them. The CDR3 loop spans 11 amino acids. CDR3 DNA sequence: TGCAGTGCTAGAGACACCGGGGAGCTGTTTTTT. This sequence encodes CSARDTGELFF.

On this clone: A read error may account for a junction end that differs from germline. This chain joins TRBV18 and TRBJ1-3; D not resolved. The CDR3 is 10 amino acids. Germline CDR1 reads KGHSH; CDR2 reads LQKENI. The CDR3 loop reads CASSENTIYF. The DNA of the CDR3 is TGTGCCAGCTCTGAAAACACCATATATTTT.

The table lists this clone with a count of one. The chain combines TRBV7-8 with TRBJ1-6; D gene unclear. The length of the CDR3 is 16 residues. Germline V gives CDR1 SGHVS, CDR2 FQNEAQ. The ends were cut back, 7 bases at V and 7 bases at J, with 20 bases in the middle. CDR3 residues: CASIVGILSANSPLHF. The CDR3 DNA sequence: TGTGCCAGCATCGTGGGGATACTCTCCGCGAATTCACCCCTCCACTTT.

The V and J genes are TRBV7-2 and TRBJ2-4; weak D call: TRBD1 (6 bases). The V end lost 5 bases, the J end lost 1 base, and 15 bases lay between the germline ends. The length of the CDR3 is 16 residues. CDR1 is SGHTA, CDR2 FQGNSA, per germline. The CDR3 nucleotides read TGTGCCAGCAGCCCCCAGGGGCAAGTTGCCAAAAACATTCAGTACTTC. Its protein is CASSPQGQVAKNIQYF. Complete variable domain (other parts from reference TRBV7-2 and TRBJ2-4): GAGVSQSPSNKVTEKGKDVELRCDPISGHTALYWYRQSLGQGLEFLIYFQGNSAPDKSGLPSDRFSAERTGGSVSTLTIQRTQQEDSAVYLCASSPQGQVAKNIQYFGAGTRLSVL.

This chain links TRBV7-6 with TRBJ2-3; TRBD1 matches 7 bases. This CDR3 region has 16 residues. V gave up 5 bases and J gave up 1 base; unmatched junction bases: 9. The germline gives CDR1 SGHVS, CDR2 FNYEAQ. This chain's CDR3 is CASSPQRGQRTDTQYF. In nucleotides, the CDR3 is TGTGCCAGCAGCCCCCAGAGGGGACAGCGCACAGATACGCAGTATTTT. Complete variable domain (other parts from reference TRBV7-6 and TRBJ2-3): GAGVSQSPRYKVTKRGQDVALRCDPISGHVSLYWYRQALGQGPEFLTYFNYEAQQDKSGLPNDRFSAERPEGSISTLTIQRTEQRDSAMYRCASSPQRGQRTDTQYFGPGTRLTVL.

The chain uses TRBV7-8 and TRBJ1-5; D remains ambiguous. V gave up 4 bases and J gave up 0 bases, with 10 bases separating them. This CDR3 is built from 15 residues. CDR1 SGHVS and CDR2 FQNEAQ come from the germline V gene. CDR3 sequence: CASSYSVGSNQPQHF. The CDR3 coding sequence is TGTGCCAGCAGCTATAGTGTGGGTAGCAATCAGCCCCAGCATTTT.

The V gene is TRBV5-4, the J gene TRBJ1-3, with TRBD1 as a possible D gene (5 bases). Trimming took 4 bases from V and 11 from J, leaving 22 bases between them. From germline, CDR1 is SGHNT and CDR2 YYREEE (reference sequence). The CDR3 sequence is 15 residues long. This CDR3 reads CASSLDQGRTTAIYF. Written as DNA, the CDR3 is TGTGCCAGCAGCCTCGACCAGGGAAGAACTACCGCCATATATTTT.

The chain couples TRBV4-3 to TRBJ2-1, with 8 positions matching TRBD2. Germline V lookup: CDR1 LGHNA, CDR2 YSLEER. CDR3 length: 16 amino acids. V was pared by 0 bases and J by 7 bases, with 8 bases of the junction left unmatched. This CDR3 reads CASSQDGIAGKNEQFF. DNA for the CDR3: TGCGCCAGCAGCCAAGATGGAATAGCGGGGAAGAATGAGCAGTTCTTC.

V gene TRBV4-1 combines with J gene TRBJ1-2; D not certain. The CDR3 is 13 residues long. Germline CDR1 reads MGHRA; CDR2 reads YSYEKL. V lost 4 bases to trimming and J lost 4 bases, with 10 bases between them. DNA for the CDR3: TGCGCCAGCAGCCTTCAAGAGGGCTATGGCTACACCTTC. Translation gives CASSLQEGYGYTF.

The rearrangement links TRBV18 to TRBJ2-7; D is perhaps TRBD1 (5 bases). CDR3 size: 17 residues. Deletions cut 2 bases from V and 0 bases from J, with 17 bases between. Germline lookup yields CDR1 KGHSH and CDR2 LQKENI. The CDR3 protein is CASSPGLRTLSSYEQYF. The DNA of the CDR3 is TGTGCCAGCTCACCAGGTCTCAGGACACTGAGCTCCTACGAGCAGTACTTC.

V is TRBV6-5 and J is TRBJ1-1; the D gene is possibly TRBD1 (6 bases). This CDR3 region has 16 residues. The V and J ends lost 0 bases and 2 bases respectively, with 13 bases between them. Germline V lookup: CDR1 MNHEY, CDR2 SVGAGI. CDR3 amino acids: CASSYSMVRGNTEAFF. DNA for the CDR3: TGTGCCAGCAGTTACTCGATGGTCAGGGGTAACACTGAAGCTTTCTTT.

This chain uses TRBV28 with TRBJ2-5, with 10 bases identical to TRBD2. Germline CDR1 MDHEN, CDR2 SYDVKM. The CDR3 length is 14 residues. After removal of 5 bases from V and 7 bases from J, the junction contained 7 bases not matched to a gene. CDR3 sequence: CASSRGIAGGTQYF. For the CDR3, the DNA is TGTGCCAGCAGTCGTGGAATAGCGGGGGGGACCCAGTACTTC.

This chain uses TRBV7-2 with TRBJ2-7, with 8 bases identical to TRBD2. The J segment lost 0 bases and the V segment lost 4 bases, leaving 2 bases of the junction unmatched. The CDR3 contains 14 residues. Per the germline V gene, CDR1 is SGHTA and CDR2 is FQGNSA. For the CDR3, the DNA is TGTGCCAGCAGCTCGCGGGGGGCCTCCTACGAGCAGTACTTC. Translating gives CASSSRGASYEQYF.

This clone was picked up one time. The chain combines TRBV4-2 with TRBJ2-1, with TRBD1 as a possible D gene (6 bases). V lost 0 bases and J lost 4, with 22 bases in between. Germline-derived CDR1 and CDR2 are LGHNA and YNFKEQ. There are 19 residues in the CDR3. The CDR3: CASSQDTPGLRGWYNEQFF. CDR3 DNA sequence: TGTGCCAGCAGCCAAGATACCCCGGGGTTGAGGGGGTGGTACAATGAGCAGTTCTTC.

This clone was recorded a few times. The V gene is TRBV27, the J gene TRBJ1-5; the D is unclear. With 8 bases removed from V and 1 base from J, the gap between germline ends came to 12 bases. This CDR3 is built from 14 residues. Germline CDR1 is MNHEY and CDR2 is SMNVEV (reference sequence). The CDR3 DNA sequence: TGTGCCAGCGGCGTGGAGGGAAGCAATCAGCCCCAGCATTTT. Protein sequence: CASGVEGSNQPQHF.